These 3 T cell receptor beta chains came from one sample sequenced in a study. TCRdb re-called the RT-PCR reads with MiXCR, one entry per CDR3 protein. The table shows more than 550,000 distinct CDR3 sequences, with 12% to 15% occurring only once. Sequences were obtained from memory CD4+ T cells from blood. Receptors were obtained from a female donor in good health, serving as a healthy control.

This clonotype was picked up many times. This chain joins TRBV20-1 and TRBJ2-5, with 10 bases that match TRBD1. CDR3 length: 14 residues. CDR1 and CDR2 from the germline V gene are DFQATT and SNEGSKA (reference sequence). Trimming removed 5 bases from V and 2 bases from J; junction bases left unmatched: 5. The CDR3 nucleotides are TGCAGTGCTTCGGGACAGGGGTTACAAGAGACCCAGTACTTC. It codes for CSASGQGLQETQYF.

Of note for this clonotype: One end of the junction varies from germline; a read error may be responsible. CDR3 sequence: CSVRARTGGDYGYTF. DNA of the CDR3: TGCAGTGTTAGAGCCCGGACAGGGGGCGACTATGGCTACACCTTC. V gene TRBV20-1 combines with J gene TRBJ1-2, with 11 bases lining up with TRBD1. Germline-derived CDR1 and CDR2 are DFQATT and SNEGSKA (reference sequence). The CDR3 has 15 residues.

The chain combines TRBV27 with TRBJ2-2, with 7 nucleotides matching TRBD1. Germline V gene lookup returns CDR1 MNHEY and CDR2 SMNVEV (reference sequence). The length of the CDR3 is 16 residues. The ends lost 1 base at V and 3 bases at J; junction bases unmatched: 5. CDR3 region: CASSLYWQGDTGELFF. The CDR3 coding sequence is TGTGCCAGCAGTTTATACTGGCAGGGGGACACCGGGGAGCTGTTTTTT.